Listed here are 11 T cell receptor beta chains from one sample, sequenced in a study of blood T cell repertoires in COVID-19. Here immunoSEQ multiplex PCR was the method, and the copy in TCRdb shows in-frame clones only, minus some. The repertoire holds approximately 210,000 clones, with 81% as singletons. Sequencing was carried out using PBMCs or T cells enriched from blood (not recorded which). The receptors were gathered from a woman between 45 and 60 years old with acute COVID-19.

V gene TRBV7-6 combines with J gene TRBJ2-3; a weak D match, TRBD2 (7 bases). In germline, CDR1 is SGHVS, CDR2 FNYEAQ. Trimming shortened V by 0 bases and J by 2 bases, and 12 bases separated the two germline ends. CDR3 length: 16 amino acids. CDR3 nucleotide sequence: TGTGCCAGCAGCTTAGCGGGGGGGCACATCACAGATACGCAGTATTTT. This sequence encodes CASSLAGGHITDTQYF. Full variable domain (remainder filled in from reference TRBV7-6 and TRBJ2-3): GAGVSQSPRYKVTKRGQDVALRCDPISGHVSLYWYRQALGQGPEFLTYFNYEAQQDKSGLPNDRFSAERPEGSISTLTIQRTEQRDSAMYRCASSLAGGHITDTQYFGPGTRLTVL.

CDR3 protein: CASRLRDRGSLGYF. The CDR3, as DNA: TGTGCCAGCAGACTCCGGGACAGGGGATCTTTGGGGTACTTC. The chain joins TRBV7-9 to TRBJ2-7; 10 bases align to TRBD1. V shed 6 bases and J 12 bases; nucleotides not matched to a gene: 14. Per the germline V gene, CDR1 is SEHNR and CDR2 is FQNEAQ (reference sequence). The CDR3 covers 14 residues.

The V call is TRBV14, the J call TRBJ1-6, with a tentative D call TRBD1 (5 bases). Germline V CDR1 and CDR2: SGHDN, FVKESK. This CDR3 region has 15 residues. V was pared by 7 bases and J by 6 bases, with 16 bases between. CDR3: CASNSRQGSNSPLHF. The CDR3 DNA sequence: TGTGCCAGCAACTCCAGGCAGGGAAGTAATTCACCCCTCCACTTT.

The chain couples TRBV3-1 (or the pseudogene TRBV3-2) to TRBJ2-7; tentatively, D is TRBD2 (6 bases). Trimming removed 7 bases from V and 2 bases from J, with 15 bases in between. The CDR3 is 14 amino acids. CDR1 and CDR2 (germline): LGHDT, YNNKEL (reference sequence). The DNA of the CDR3 is TGTGCCAGCACCCCGATAGCGGCTCCCTACGAGCAGTACTTC. This codes for CASTPIAAPYEQYF.

The rearrangement links TRBV28 to TRBJ1-2, with D possibly TRBD1 on 6 matching bases. V was trimmed by 3 bases and J by 6 bases, leaving 11 bases between them. Germline lookup yields CDR1 MDHEN and CDR2 SYDVKM. The CDR3 extends over 13 amino acids. CDR3 DNA: TGTGCCAGCAGTTTTCGCAGGGGAGATGGCTACACCTTC. Its translation is CASSFRRGDGYTF.

The chain uses TRBV9 and TRBJ2-1, with 9 positions matching TRBD2. Germline V gives CDR1 SGDLS, CDR2 YYNGEE. The CDR3 runs to 15 residues. V shed 4 bases and J 5 bases; nucleotides not matched to a gene: 7. CDR3: CASSSRTSAHNEQFF. The CDR3 DNA reads as TGTGCCAGCAGCTCCCGGACTAGCGCGCACAATGAGCAGTTCTTC. The complete variable domain, with remaining parts taken from reference TRBV9 and TRBJ2-1, reads DSGVTQTPKHLITATGQRVTLRCSPRSGDLSVYWYQQSLDQGLQFLIQYYNGEERAKGNILERFSAQQFPDLHSELNLSSLELGDSALYFCASSSRTSAHNEQFFGPGTRLTVL.

The chain recombines TRBV10-3 with TRBJ2-7, with 10 bases that match TRBD1. CDR1 ENHRY and CDR2 SYGVKD come from the germline V gene. With 0 bases clipped from V and 4 bases from J, the junction kept 9 bases outside the gene matches. CDR3 length: 17 residues. The CDR3 loop reads CAISESMGQGTPYEQYF. CDR3 nucleotide sequence: TGTGCCATCAGTGAGTCGATGGGACAGGGGACCCCTTACGAGCAGTACTTC.

The gene calls are TRBV5-8 and TRBJ2-3; weak D call: TRBD2 (6 bases). Germline V CDR1 and CDR2: SGHTS, YDEGEE. This CDR3 is 14 amino acids long. V gave up 4 bases and J gave up 2 bases, with 11 bases separating them. The DNA for the CDR3 is TGTGCCAGCAGCCCGGGACTCCTCACAGATACGCAGTATTTT. This translates into CASSPGLLTDTQYF.

The chain uses TRBV11-1 and TRBJ1-1; 9 bases fit TRBD1. V lost 3 bases to trimming and J lost 1 base; unmatched junction nucleotides: 6. Germline CDR1 reads SGHAT; CDR2 reads FQDESV (reference sequence). The CDR3 is made up of 16 amino acids. CDR3 protein: CASSLGQGRGNTEAFF. The CDR3 nucleotides read TGTGCCAGCAGCTTGGGACAGGGACGGGGGAACACTGAAGCTTTCTTT. Combining the CDR3 with reference TRBV11-1 and TRBJ1-1 gives the whole variable domain EAEVAQSPRYKITEKSQAVAFWCDPISGHATLYWYRQILGQGPELLVQFQDESVVDDSQLPKDRFSAERLKGVDSTLKIQPAELGDSAMYLCASSLGQGRGNTEAFFGQGTRLTVV.

V is TRBV7-9 and J is TRBJ1-2; 9 bases are shared with TRBD1. CDR3 size: 15 residues. Germline lookup yields CDR1 SEHNR and CDR2 FQNEAQ (reference sequence). The V and J ends lost 3 bases and 5 bases, in that order; junction bases with no gene match: 7. The CDR3: CASSLDRGPMYGYTF. DNA for the CDR3: TGTGCCAGCAGCTTGGACAGGGGCCCCATGTATGGCTACACCTTC.

The chain links TRBV6-4 to TRBJ1-2; 8 nucleotides agree with TRBD1. The trim removed 3 bases at V and 4 bases at J, leaving 4 bases unmatched. This CDR3 contains 14 residues. CDR1 and CDR2 (germline): MRHNA, SNTAGT. CDR3 sequence: CASSDGQGSYGYTF. The CDR3 nucleotides are TGTGCCAGCAGTGATGGACAGGGAAGCTATGGCTACACCTTC.